Listed below are T cell receptor beta chains from one sample, sequenced in a study of blood T cell repertoires in COVID-19. Only in-frame clones appear in the TCRdb table, and some are missing; sequencing was by immunoSEQ multiplex PCR. The sample gives about 210,000 clones, roughly 82% of which show up once; less than 15% is in the top ten. The specimen was peripheral blood. The receptors were sampled from a woman between 40 and 50 years old with acute or convalescent COVID-19. The CDR3 runs from the conserved cysteine through the conserved F or W. The D gene is left open where the match is weak. The size entry is marked missing in some rows and otherwise reads once, few, many or a size class.

clone_size | j_call | d_call | v_call | cdr3_nt | cdr3_aa
few | TRBJ2-3 | NA | TRBV27 | TGTGCCAGCAGTTTACGCGGGAGCACAGATACGCAGTATTTT | CASSLRGSTDTQYF
NA | TRBJ2-3 | NA | TRBV7-2 | TGTGCCAGCAGCTTAGAGGGGGGGGCAGGAGATACGCAGTATTTT | CASSLEGGAGDTQYF
NA | TRBJ1-2 | NA | TRBV25-1 | TGTGCCAGCAGTAGCATGCTAGCTGGCTACACCTTC | CASSSMLAGYTF
NA | TRBJ2-2 | TRBD2 | TRBV4-2 | TGTGCCAGCAGCCAAGAGCCATTAACGGGGGGGCCCTGGGAGCTGTTTTTT | CASSQEPLTGGPWELFF
NA | TRBJ1-2 | NA | TRBV19 | TGTGCCAGTAGTATCCGGACAAGGCTTGATGGCTACACCTTC | CASSIRTRLDGYTF
NA | TRBJ2-2 | NA | TRBV6-6 | TGTGCCAGCAGTTACCTATCTAGCTACACCGGGGAGCTGTTTTTT | CASSYLSSYTGELFF
few | TRBJ2-5 | TRBD2 | TRBV14 | TGTGCCAGCAGCCAAAAAAAGGGGGCTAGCGGGAGAATGGAGACCCAGTACTTC | CASSQKKGASGRMETQYF
NA | TRBJ1-6 | NA | TRBV19 | TGTGCCAGTAGTTTCCAGGGGTATAATTCACCCCTCCACTTT | CASSFQGYNSPLHF
NA | TRBJ2-7 | TRBD2 | TRBV18 | TGTGCCAGCTCAAACGGGAGGGCCTTGGGATCCGAGCAGTACTTC | CASSNGRALGSEQYF
NA | TRBJ2-7 | TRBD2 | TRBV7-2 | TGTGCCAGCAGCCGTACTAGCGACAGAGCCTACGAGCAGTACTTC | CASSRTSDRAYEQYF
NA | TRBJ2-1 | TRBD2 | TRBV11-3 | TGTGCCAGCAGTGCGGGAGGCAGCAATGAGCAGTTCTTC | CASSAGGSNEQFF
NA | TRBJ2-5 | TRBD1 | TRBV7-9 | TGTGCCAGCAGCTTGGACAGGGAATTGGAGACCCAGTACTTC | CASSLDRELETQYF
NA | TRBJ2-1 | NA | TRBV5-1 | TGCGCCAGCAGCACAAACAATGAGCAGTTCTTC | CASSTNNEQFF
NA | TRBJ2-2 | TRBD2 | TRBV9 | TGTGCCAGCAGCGTTTCTAGCGGGAACACCGGGGAGCTGTTTTTT | CASSVSSGNTGELFF
few | TRBJ2-7 | NA | TRBV7-2 | TGTGCCAGCAGCGCTCAAGCGGGCGCCTACGAGCAGTACTTC | CASSAQAGAYEQYF
NA | TRBJ2-7 | TRBD2 | TRBV11-2 | TGTGCCAGCAGCTTAAATGGACTAGCGGGGGCATCCTACGAGCAGTACTTC | CASSLNGLAGASYEQYF
NA | TRBJ2-2 | NA | TRBV11-1 | TGTGCCAGCAGCTTAGTCTCGGCAGGAAACACCGGGGAGCTGTTTTTT | CASSLVSAGNTGELFF
NA | TRBJ2-1 | TRBD2 | TRBV7-3 | TGTGCCAGCAGTCTGACTAGCGGGGGGCCCTCCTACAATGAGCAGTTCTTC | CASSLTSGGPSYNEQFF
NA | TRBJ1-2 | TRBD1 | TRBV11-2 | TGTGCCAGCAGCTTAGGGACAGGAAAGACTAACTATGGCTACACCTTC | CASSLGTGKTNYGYTF
NA | TRBJ1-1 | NA | TRBV15 | TGTGCCACAGGGTTTGTGGGGCCGAACACTGAAGCTTTCTTT | CATGFVGPNTEAFF
NA | TRBJ1-2 | NA | TRBV7-9 | TGTGCCAGCAGCGCGTACAGGGACCCGCTTCGTATGGATGGCTACACCTTC | CASSAYRDPLRMDGYTF
NA | TRBJ2-2 | NA | TRBV11-2 | TGTGCCAGCAGCTTAGAGAGGAACACCGGGGAGCTGTTTTTT | CASSLERNTGELFF
once | TRBJ1-6 | NA | TRBV6-1 | TGTGCCAGCAGTGAACAGGGGCCCCACAATAATTCACCCCTCCACTTT | CASSEQGPHNNSPLHF
NA | TRBJ2-3 | TRBD2 | TRBV3-1/TRBV3-2 | TGTGCCAGCAGCCAAGATATGGCGGGAGGGTGGGATACGCAGTATTTT | CASSQDMAGGWDTQYF
NA | TRBJ1-5 | NA | TRBV10-2 | TGCGCCAGTGGACAACTCAATCAGCCCCAGCATTTT | CASGQLNQPQHF
NA | TRBJ1-5 | NA | TRBV4-2 | TGTGCCAGCAGTAGTGCGGGGGTTAGCAATCAGCCCCAGCATTTT | CASSSAGVSNQPQHF
NA | TRBJ2-7 | TRBD2 | TRBV25-1 | TGTGCCAGCAGTGAGAGGGCGGGAGTCTCCTACGAGCAGTACTTC | CASSERAGVSYEQYF
NA | TRBJ1-1 | NA | TRBV11-3 | TGTGCCAGCAGCAAGGGGTTGTCTGAAGCTTTCTTT | CASSKGLSEAFF
NA | TRBJ1-1 | NA | TRBV2 | TGTGCCAGCAGTGGATGGGGGGACACTGAAGCTTTCTTT | CASSGWGDTEAFF
few | TRBJ1-4 | NA | TRBV29-1 | TGCAGCGTTACAACGTCTGGGGACATGTTGTTT | CSVTTSGDMLF
NA | TRBJ2-2 | NA | TRBV5-1 | TGCGCCAGCAGCTTGGGGAGGTGGTCCGGGGAGCTGTTTTTT | CASSLGRWSGELFF
NA | TRBJ1-4 | NA | TRBV15 | TGTGCCACCAGCGCGAGACAGGCCCAGGGGGAAAAACTGTTTTTT | CATSARQAQGEKLFF